This T cell receptor beta chain was identified in a study of T-cell reconstitution after alpha-beta-depleted transplantation in children. Study results and limitations: A year post-transplant, T-cell counts and diversity derived mostly from newly produced T cells. Elevated TCRbeta diversity at day 60 was traced, in some patients, to surviving recipient T cells and thymic progenitors. It was reported that alpha-beta T cells came from several hundred expanded graft clones (about two months after transplant).

This clonotype was found many times. Its antigen is still unknown. The germline V gene has CDR1 DFQATT and CDR2 SNEGSKA (reference sequence). This CDR3 contains 14 residues. V gave up 2 bases and J gave up 1 base, with 9 bases separating them. Preparing the TCRbeta library involved the use of unique molecular identifiers. TCRdb processed the PCR reads anew with MiXCR; each CDR3 protein has one entry. Among 40,000 to 60,000 distinct CDR3 sequences, around a tenth were seen once, and the ten largest hold roughly a quarter. The sequences come from PBMCs, mostly from graft donor cells, collected 60 days after TCRalphabeta/CD19-depleted stem cell transplant. The sequence derives from a male patient aged 2 to 9 who had a stem cell transplant for chronic granulomatous disease, so the T cells may come from the graft donor. V gene TRBV20-1 combines with J gene TRBJ1-3; D call uncertain. Written as DNA, the CDR3 is TGCAGTGCTAGACCCGGGGAATCTGGAAACACCATATATTTT. Protein product: CSARPGESGNTIYF.